This T cell receptor (beta chain) was recovered during a study of blood T cells in healthy people across ages. The use of a sample-barcoded 5' primer and a J-beta primer mix characterized a second PCR of about 6 to 11 cycles. TCRdb fed the 5' RACE reads into MiXCR, producing one record per CDR3 protein. Among over 700,000 distinct CDR3 sequences listed, 25% were seen once. Trimming cost V 3 bases and J 9 bases, with 14 bases left between them. The CDR3 covers 12 residues. CDR1 and CDR2 from the germline V gene are SQVTM and ANQGSEA. Donors were healthy Caucasian individuals from Russia aged about 6 to 90. These data were also filed under a second study, of T cells of mothers and their children.

V and J are TRBV29-1 and TRBJ1-2, with TRBD1 as a possible D gene (6 bases). The clonotype was recovered from a boy aged 5 to 17 in good health. Sequences were obtained from blood. For the CDR3, the DNA is TGCAGCGTTGATCCGACAGGCGAGAGCTACACCTTC. Translation: CSVDPTGESYTF.